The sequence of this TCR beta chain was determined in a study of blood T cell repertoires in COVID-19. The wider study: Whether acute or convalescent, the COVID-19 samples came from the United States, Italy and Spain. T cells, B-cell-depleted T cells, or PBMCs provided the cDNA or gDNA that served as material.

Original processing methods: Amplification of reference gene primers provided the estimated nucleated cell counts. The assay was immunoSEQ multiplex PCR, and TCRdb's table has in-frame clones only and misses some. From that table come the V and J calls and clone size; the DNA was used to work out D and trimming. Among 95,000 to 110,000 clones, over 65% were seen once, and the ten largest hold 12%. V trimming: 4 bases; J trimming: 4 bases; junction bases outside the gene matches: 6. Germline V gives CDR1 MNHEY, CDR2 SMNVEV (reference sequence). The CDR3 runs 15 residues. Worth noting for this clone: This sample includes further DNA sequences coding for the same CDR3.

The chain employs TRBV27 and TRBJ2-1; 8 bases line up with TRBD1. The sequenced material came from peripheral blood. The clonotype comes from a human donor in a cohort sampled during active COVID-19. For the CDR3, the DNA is TGTGCCAGCAGTTCCCCTCGACAGGGGTACAATGAGCAGTTCTTC. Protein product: CASSSPRQGYNEQFF.